This is a list of T cell receptor beta chains from one sample in a study of blood T cell repertoires in COVID-19. Generated by immunoSEQ multiplex PCR, the TCRdb table keeps only in-frame clones and is missing some. Found here are about 140,000 clones, 70% to 80% of them singletons; the top ten hold approximately 5%. What was sequenced was peripheral blood. The receptors here all came from a woman aged 80 or older with active or convalescent COVID-19. Both conserved end residues are part of each CDR3. The D gene is left open where the match is weak. Expanded clones get a size class; other rows say once, few or many, or leave the size out.

>TRBJ2-1|-|TRBV7-2|-
TGTGCCAGCAGCTTAGCATTCAGGGCACAGTTCTTC
CASSLAFRAQFF
>TRBJ1-1|-|TRBV5-8|TRBD1
TGTGCCAGCAGCCTACTACAGGGGCCACGTCCCCCAAAAGCTTTCTTT
CASSLLQGPRPPKAFF
>TRBJ1-5|-|TRBV2|TRBD1
TGTGCCAGCAGCGGGACAGGGGCTGGGCAGCCCCAGCATTTT
CASSGTGAGQPQHF
>TRBJ2-3|-|TRBV5-4|TRBD2
TGTGCCAGCAGCACAGGGACTAGCGGAAGGTCTAGCACAGATACGCAGTATTTT
CASSTGTSGRSSTDTQYF
>TRBJ2-1|once|TRBV4-2|-
TGTGCCAGCAGCCAAGATCCCCGGACAGCAACTACCTACAATGAGCAGTTCTTC
CASSQDPRTATTYNEQFF
>TRBJ1-3|-|TRBV3-1/TRBV3-2|-
TGTGCCAGCAGCCACAGAAGGGGACACTCTGGAAACACCATATATTTT
CASSHRRGHSGNTIYF
>TRBJ1-4|-|TRBV5-1|-
TGCGCCAGCAGCCGCCGATGGGGGGACGAAAAACTGTTTTTT
CASSRRWGDEKLFF
>TRBJ1-1|-|TRBV7-8|-
TGTGCCAGCAGCTTAAACAGGGTGGGGACTGAAGCTTTCTTT
CASSLNRVGTEAFF
>TRBJ1-2|-|TRBV11-2|-
TGTGCCAGCAGCTTAGTTTCAGACTATGGCTACACCTTC
CASSLVSDYGYTF
>TRBJ2-7|-|TRBV7-9|TRBD1
TGTGCCAGCAGCTCGCACTCAGACAGGGTAGGCGAGCAGTACTTC
CASSSHSDRVGEQYF
>TRBJ1-2|few|TRBV19|TRBD1
TGTGCCAGTACCGACAGGGAACGAGGCTACACCTTC
CASTDRERGYTF
>TRBJ2-1|once|TRBV7-6|TRBD1
TGTGCCAGCAGCTTCCTGACCGGGACAGGGAGTTTTTTTGAGCAGTTCTTC
CASSFLTGTGSFFEQFF
>TRBJ1-6|once|TRBV29-1|TRBD1
TGCAGCGTCCTACAGGGGGCAAATTCACCCCTCCACTTT
CSVLQGANSPLHF
>TRBJ1-1|-|TRBV5-4|-
TGTGCCAGCAGCTTGGTATCTCGGGGGAACACTGAAGCTTTCTTT
CASSLVSRGNTEAFF
>TRBJ2-6|-|TRBV28|-
TGTGCCAGCAGCCCACCTCTCGCAGGATTTGGCTCTGGGGCCAACGTCCTGACTTTC
CASSPPLAGFGSGANVLTF
>TRBJ2-1|-|TRBV12-3/TRBV12-4|TRBD1
TGTGCCAGCAAACCCGGGACAGGGAGGGTAGGGTTCTTC
CASKPGTGRVGFF
>TRBJ1-1|-|TRBV6-5|-
TGTGCCAGCAGTTACTTTAGGGGGGGATCGTGGGCTTTCTTT
CASSYFRGGSWAFF
>TRBJ1-6|-|TRBV19|TRBD1
TGTGCCAGTAGTGCCGGGACAGGGGTTTCACCCCTCCACTTT
CASSAGTGVSPLHF
>TRBJ2-1|-|TRBV7-2|-
TGTGCCAGCAGCACCCGAGGTCGGGGATACAATGAGCAGTTCTTC
CASSTRGRGYNEQFF
>TRBJ1-1|-|TRBV30|TRBD1
TGTGCCTGGAGTGTTCGCGGTGCTACCTTTTTAGGAGGAGTGGGACAGATGAACACTGAAGCTTTCTTT
CAWSVRGATFLGGVGQMNTEAFF
>TRBJ2-5|-|TRBV10-3|-
TGTGCCATCGGGAGACAGGACAGACAAGAGACCCAGTACTTC
CAIGRQDRQETQYF
>TRBJ1-1|few|TRBV6-9|-
TGTGCCAGCAATGTAATAAACACTGAAGCTTTCTTT
CASNVINTEAFF
>TRBJ1-3|-|TRBV4-3|-
TGCGCCAGCAGCCAAAGCGGGGAACTCTCTGGAAACACCATATATTTT
CASSQSGELSGNTIYF
>TRBJ1-2|-|TRBV27|-
TGTGCCAGCAGTACCACAGCTAACTATGGCTACACCTTC
CASSTTANYGYTF
>TRBJ1-3|-|TRBV30|-
TGTGCCTGGAGACCTGGGAGCTCTGGAAACACCATATATTTT
CAWRPGSSGNTIYF
>TRBJ2-7|-|TRBV7-9|TRBD1
TGTGCCAGCAGCTTAGCAGGGACAGGCATCTACGAGCAGTACTTC
CASSLAGTGIYEQYF
>TRBJ2-3|-|TRBV4-2|-
TGTGCCAGCAGCCAAGAGACGGTAGCAACGCAGTATTTT
CASSQETVATQYF
>TRBJ2-5|-|TRBV7-9|TRBD2
TGTGCCAGCAGCTTAGCACCTAGCGGAGGGCAAGAGACCCAGTACTTC
CASSLAPSGGQETQYF
>TRBJ2-7|-|TRBV10-3|TRBD1
TGTGCCATCAGCCCCGGGACAGGACCTTTGGAGCAGTACTTC
CAISPGTGPLEQYF
>TRBJ2-7|once|TRBV18|TRBD1
TGTGCCAGCTCACCTACGCTACAGGGGGGAAGCTACGAGCAGTACTTC
CASSPTLQGGSYEQYF
>TRBJ1-2|-|TRBV28|-
TGTGCCAGCAGTTTATCGGCGACAGATTATGGCTACACCTTC
CASSLSATDYGYTF
>TRBJ1-5|-|TRBV28|TRBD1
TGTGCCAGCAGTTTAAGAGGACAGGGGGATCAGCCCCAGCATTTT
CASSLRGQGDQPQHF
>TRBJ1-5|-|TRBV10-3|TRBD1
TGTGCCATCCGGGACAGGGAGGATCAGCCCCAGCATTTT
CAIRDREDQPQHF
>TRBJ1-5|-|TRBV7-2|-
TGTGCCAGCAGCTTAGGTGGCCGCAATCAGCCCCAGCATTTT
CASSLGGRNQPQHF
>TRBJ1-2|-|TRBV6-6|-
TGTGCCAGCAGTTACGGGGAGGGAAACTATGGCTACACCTTC
CASSYGEGNYGYTF
>TRBJ1-5|-|TRBV5-8|-
TGTGCCAGCAGCTTTTCCCCGGACTTTAATCAGCCCCAGCATTTT
CASSFSPDFNQPQHF
>TRBJ1-2|-|TRBV7-2|-
TGTGCCAGCAGCGATCAGGGGTTCTATGGCTACACCTTC
CASSDQGFYGYTF
>TRBJ2-5|-|TRBV5-4|TRBD2
TGTGCCAGCAGCTTGTCAGGGCGGGAGGAGACCCAGTACTTC
CASSLSGREETQYF
>TRBJ2-4|-|TRBV15|TRBD2
TGTGCCACCAGCAGGGGACTAGCGGGGATAGCCAAAAACATTCAGTACTTC
CATSRGLAGIAKNIQYF
>TRBJ1-2|-|TRBV5-4|-
TGTGCCAGCAGCAGACTCGGTGTCGATGGCTACACCTTC
CASSRLGVDGYTF
>TRBJ1-5|-|TRBV13|TRBD1
TGTGCCAGCAGCAAAACAGGGGGCCATATCGGCAATCAGCCCCAGCATTTT
CASSKTGGHIGNQPQHF
>TRBJ1-2|-|TRBV4-3|TRBD1
TGCGCCAGCAGCGGGCGGACAGGTGTTAACTATGGCTACACCTTC
CASSGRTGVNYGYTF
>TRBJ1-4|-|TRBV9|-
TGTGCCAGCAGCCTAACAGGGTTAGGTGAAAAACTGTTTTTT
CASSLTGLGEKLFF
>TRBJ1-4|-|TRBV11-1|-
TGTGCCAGCAGCGAAACAGGGTTACCTGAAAAACTGTTTTTT
CASSETGLPEKLFF
>TRBJ1-2|-|TRBV30|TRBD1
TGTGCCTGGGGGAAAGACAGGGCTGGCTATGGCTACACCTTC
CAWGKDRAGYGYTF
>TRBJ2-2|-|TRBV29-1|TRBD1
TGCAGCGTTGAGCGACAGGGCACGAACACCGGGGAGCTGTTTTTT
CSVERQGTNTGELFF
>TRBJ1-1|-|TRBV7-9|-
TGTGCCAGCAGCTCCTCCGGTTTGTCAGGGACTGAAGCTTTCTTT
CASSSSGLSGTEAFF
>TRBJ2-7|-|TRBV18|TRBD1
TGTGCCAGCTCAGACTACTCCGGGACAGGCGGCGCGGAGCAGTACTTC
CASSDYSGTGGAEQYF
>TRBJ1-1|many|TRBV11-1|-
TGTGCCAGCAGCTTCACTCCACAGGGAAACACTGAAGCTTTCTTT
CASSFTPQGNTEAFF
>TRBJ1-5|few|TRBV27|-
TGTGCCAGCAGCTCAGCCGGGGGGGGCCAGCCCCAGCATTTT
CASSSAGGGQPQHF
>TRBJ2-7|-|TRBV5-1|-
TGCGCCAGCAGCCGCGGGGGCGCCTCCTACGAGCAGTACTTC
CASSRGGASYEQYF
>TRBJ2-7|-|TRBV7-2|-
TGTGCCAGCAGCCCAACTATGGGGCTATGGGAGCAGTACTTC
CASSPTMGLWEQYF
>TRBJ2-1|-|TRBV7-9|TRBD2
TGTGCCAGCGATTGGGGGGGGACCTCCTACAATGAGCAGTTCTTC
CASDWGGTSYNEQFF
>TRBJ1-2|-|TRBV19|-
TGTGCCAGTAGTAAGCCCGCCAGGGCAAACTATGGCTACACCTTC
CASSKPARANYGYTF
>TRBJ1-1|-|TRBV13|-
TGTGCCAGCAGCTTAGAAGAACAGGGAGGGCGCACTGAAGCTTTCTTT
CASSLEEQGGRTEAFF